What follows are 3 T cell receptor beta chains derived from one specimen sequenced in a study of blood T cell repertoires in COVID-19. TCRdb keeps only in-frame clones here, not all; method: immunoSEQ multiplex PCR. The data contain 270,000 or so clones, 82% of them singletons. Sequencing used peripheral blood. These receptors were taken from a woman aged 18-35 years with acute or convalescent COVID-19.

The V call is TRBV29-1, the J call TRBJ1-3; D is ambiguous. Germline CDR1 and CDR2: SQVTM and ANQGSEA. CDR3 length: 14 amino acids. V lost 2 bases to trimming and J lost 0 bases, with 8 bases between them. CDR3 residues: CSVERYSSGNTIYF. The CDR3 DNA reads TGCAGCGTTGAACGGTATAGCTCTGGAAACACCATATATTTT.

The chain carries TRBV7-2 and TRBJ1-4; a weak D match, TRBD1 (5 bases). CDR3 length: 14 amino acids. V was cut by 5 bases and J by 8 bases, with 15 bases left in between. Germline CDR1 SGHTA, CDR2 FQGNSA. The CDR3 spells CASSPGQGSEKLFF. The DNA of the CDR3 is TGTGCCAGCAGCCCCGGACAAGGGTCAGAAAAACTGTTTTTT.

This chain links TRBV7-2 with TRBJ2-3; TRBD1 agrees at 7 bases. CDR3 length equals 14 residues. The germline V gene encodes CDR1 SGHTA and CDR2 FQGNSA. V lost 4 bases to trimming and J lost 4 bases; unmatched junction nucleotides: 5. CDR3 coding DNA: TGTGCCAGCAGCTCGACAGGGACCTCAGATACGCAGTATTTT. Protein: CASSSTGTSDTQYF. The full variable domain, rest sourced from reference TRBV7-2 and TRBJ2-3, is GAGVSQSPSNKVTEKGKDVELRCDPISGHTALYWYRQSLGQGLEFLIYFQGNSAPDKSGLPSDRFSAERTGGSVSTLTIQRTQQEDSAVYLCASSSTGTSDTQYFGPGTRLTVL.